This entry lists 23 T cell receptor beta chains sequenced from one sample in a study of blood T cells in healthy people across ages. Next came a second PCR, run for roughly 6 to 11 cycles, which used a sample-barcoded 5' primer along with a J-beta primer mix. TCRdb independently ran MiXCR on the 5' RACE reads; one entry per CDR3 protein. The sample has 750,000 to 950,000 distinct CDR3 sequences; roughly 53% are singletons. The sample was blood. The origin of the receptors is a man older than 75 in good health.

V gene TRBV5-1 combines with J gene TRBJ2-2, with 9 bases aligning to TRBD1. After removal of 4 bases from V and 4 bases from J, the junction contained 2 bases not matched to a gene. Per germline, CDR1 SGHRS and CDR2 YFSETQ. The CDR3 has 14 amino acids. Written as DNA, the CDR3 is TGCGCCAGCAGCACGGGACAGGGCACCGGGGAGCTGTTTTTT. It specifies CASSTGQGTGELFF.

The chain carries TRBV5-1 and TRBJ1-1, with 8 bases that match TRBD1. From germline, CDR1 is SGHRS and CDR2 YFSETQ. Germline trimming cut 4 bases from V and 0 bases from J; bases unmatched to any gene: 5. CDR3 length: 15 residues. The DNA of the CDR3 is TGCGCCAGCAGCGCATACAGGGGGATGAACACTGAAGCTTTCTTT. Translation: CASSAYRGMNTEAFF.

The chain has TRBV15 and TRBJ1-2, with D tentatively TRBD1 (6 bases). Germline lookup yields CDR1 LNHNV and CDR2 YYDKDF (reference sequence). Trimming pared 8 bases from V and 8 bases from J, leaving 15 bases between. The CDR3 covers 12 residues. The CDR3 region has the DNA TGTGCCACCCAAAACGACAGGTTCGGCTACACCTTC. Translation gives CATQNDRFGYTF. Drawing the rest from reference TRBV15 and TRBJ1-2, the complete variable domain is DAMVIQNPRYQVTQFGKPVTLSCSQTLNHNVMYWYQQKSSQAPKLLFHYYDKDFNNEADTPDNFQSRRPNTSFCFLDIRSPGLGDTAMYLCATQNDRFGYTFGSGTRLTVV.

This clonotype came up once. This sequence joins TRBV29-1 and TRBJ1-4; the D is unclear. Germline-derived CDR1 and CDR2 are SQVTM and ANQGSEA. V gave up 4 bases and J gave up 7 bases, with 10 bases separating them. The CDR3 runs to 12 residues. The CDR3 nucleotides read TGCAGCGTTGTGACGATAGGTGAAAAACTGTTTTTT. The encoded protein is CSVVTIGEKLFF.

This clonotype was seen a single time. This sequence joins TRBV27 and TRBJ2-1, with 11 nucleotides matching TRBD2. This CDR3 comprises 16 residues. V shed 5 bases and J 9 bases; nucleotides not matched to a gene: 12. The V gene's germline CDR1 is MNHEY and CDR2 SMNVEV (reference sequence). CDR3 sequence reads: CASSTIGTSGEGEQFF. DNA for the CDR3: TGTGCCAGCAGTACCATAGGGACTAGCGGAGAGGGTGAGCAGTTCTTC.

The chain joins TRBV11-1 to TRBJ1-1; D unclear. The germline V gene encodes CDR1 SGHAT and CDR2 FQDESV (reference sequence). Trimming took 8 bases from V and 0 from J, leaving 16 bases between them. The CDR3 is 15 residues long. Here the CDR3 reads CASGSGIVMNTEAFF. CDR3 coding DNA: TGTGCCAGCGGTTCGGGGATAGTCATGAACACTGAAGCTTTCTTT.

The V call is TRBV7-2, the J call TRBJ2-7, with unresolved D. V was trimmed by 4 bases and J by 1 base, leaving 17 bases between them. There are 16 residues in the CDR3. Germline values: CDR1 SGHTA, CDR2 FQGNSA. The CDR3 DNA reads TGTGCCAGCAGCTCCCGGTCGGTAGTAGCTTCCTACGAGCAGTACTTC. Amino acid sequence: CASSSRSVVASYEQYF. Full variable domain (rest looked up from reference TRBV7-2 and TRBJ2-7): GAGVSQSPSNKVTEKGKDVELRCDPISGHTALYWYRQSLGQGLEFLIYFQGNSAPDKSGLPSDRFSAERTGGSVSTLTIQRTQQEDSAVYLCASSSRSVVASYEQYFGPGTRLTVT.

This clonotype was found a few times. The chain employs TRBV4-2 and TRBJ2-4; TRBD1 might be the D (6 bases). The CDR3 consists of 16 residues. The V end was cut by 3 bases, the J end by 1 base, with 13 bases between. Germline values: CDR1 LGHNA, CDR2 YNFKEQ. The CDR3 reads CASSQLQGLAKNIQYF. The CDR3 nucleotides read TGTGCCAGCAGCCAGCTACAGGGATTGGCCAAAAACATTCAGTACTTC.

In this sample, this clonotype turned up once. The rearrangement joins TRBV20-1 to TRBJ2-7; 7 bases fit TRBD2. J gave up 7 bases and V 4 bases, and 28 bases lay outside the gene matches. This CDR3 spans 19 amino acids. The V gene's germline CDR1 is DFQATT and CDR2 SNEGSKA (reference sequence). The CDR3 nucleotides are TGCAGTGCTAAGGCCTCTAACAGCGGGAATAACTGGGGTTACAATGAGCAGTACTTC. This gives the protein CSAKASNSGNNWGYNEQYF.

As DNA, the CDR3 is TGCGCCAGCAGCTTGGCCCCGGGGGGTCCTGGAGATACGCAGTATTTT. Its translation is CASSLAPGGPGDTQYF. V gene TRBV5-1 combines with J gene TRBJ2-3; TRBD2 matches at 7 bases. The CDR3 runs 16 residues. The germline V gene has CDR1 SGHRS and CDR2 YFSETQ. The V segment lost 0 bases and the J segment 5 bases; nucleotides outside the gene matches: 9.

The chain employs TRBV29-1 and TRBJ2-1; D perhaps matches TRBD1 (6 bases). This CDR3 spans 16 amino acids. V was trimmed by 6 bases and J by 9 bases, leaving 27 bases between them. Germline assignment: CDR1 SQVTM and CDR2 ANQGSEA. The CDR3 DNA reads as TGCAGCGTAGTTGACAGGATGGGTCTCCCCTCGGGTGAGCAGTTCTTC. This gives the protein CSVVDRMGLPSGEQFF.

This clonotype was recorded a few times. The J gene is TRBJ2-7, the V gene TRBV6-6; D is undetermined. The germline V gene has CDR1 MNHNY and CDR2 SVGAGI (reference sequence). The CDR3 contains 16 residues. V lost 0 bases, J lost 5 bases, and 17 bases lay in between. The CDR3 loop reads CASSYSRPDLRHEQYF. The CDR3 bases are TGTGCCAGCAGTTACTCTAGGCCGGATCTAAGACACGAGCAGTACTTC.

The chain is built from TRBV5-1 and TRBJ2-2; D unresolved. The CDR3 loop spans 13 amino acids. CDR1 is SGHRS, CDR2 YFSETQ, per germline. Trimming removed 0 bases from V and 3 bases from J, with 3 bases in between. The CDR3 DNA reads TGCGCCAGCAGCTTGGCGGACACCGGGGAGCTGTTTTTT. It translates to CASSLADTGELFF.

The chain recombines TRBV6-6 with TRBJ1-4; 8 bases are shared with TRBD1. The ends lost 2 bases at V and 8 bases at J; junction bases unmatched: 4. This CDR3 has 14 amino acids. Germline V CDR1 and CDR2: MNHNY, SVGAGI (reference sequence). The CDR3, as DNA: TGTGCCAGCAGTTACGCACAGGGGGAGGAAAAACTGTTTTTT. Translating gives CASSYAQGEEKLFF.

The CDR3 reads CASSLDRRQGRNEKLFF. In nucleotides, the CDR3 is TGTGCCAGCAGCTTAGATCGGAGGCAGGGGAGGAATGAAAAACTGTTTTTT. The genes are TRBV7-2 and TRBJ1-4; TRBD1 might be the D (6 bases). The length of the CDR3 is 17 residues. Looked up from germline, CDR1 is SGHTA and CDR2 is FQGNSA. V dropped 1 base and J dropped 5 bases, with 17 bases sitting between them.

V usage is TRBV18 and J usage is TRBJ2-5; D is possibly TRBD1 (5 bases). The end of the DNA is better explained by TRBJ2-7, so the J call may be wrong. The length of the CDR3 is 15 residues. The germline V gene has CDR1 KGHSH and CDR2 LQKENI. As DNA, the CDR3 is TGTGCCAGCTCACCATTAGGACAAGATCGTCACGAGCAGTACTTC. Its protein is CASSPLGQDRHEQYF.

The V call is TRBV18, the J call TRBJ1-2; unclear D gene. Trimming left V 2 bases short and J 2 bases short, with 9 bases between. The CDR3 totals 14 residues. The germline CDR1 and CDR2 sequences are KGHSH and LQKENI. As DNA, the CDR3 is TGTGCCAGCTCACCAGAGTCCGGGAACTATGGCTACACCTTC. This encodes CASSPESGNYGYTF. Together with reference TRBV18 and TRBJ1-2, the CDR3 gives the full variable domain: NAGVMQNPRHLVRRRGQEARLRCSPMKGHSHVYWYRQLPEEGLKFMVYLQKENIIDESGMPKERFSAEFPKEGPSILRIQQVVRGDSAAYFCASSPESGNYGYTFGSGTRLTVV.

The gene calls are TRBV7-2 and TRBJ2-7, with D possibly TRBD2 on 6 matching bases. The CDR3 totals 15 residues. Trimming took 4 bases from V and 1 from J, leaving 14 bases between them. CDR1 and CDR2 from the germline V gene are SGHTA and FQGNSA. CDR3 coding DNA: TGTGCCAGCAGCTCTCCCGTCCTAGCGTCCTACGAGCAGTACTTC. Residues: CASSSPVLASYEQYF.

The rearrangement joins TRBV9 to TRBJ1-5, with D hard to call. Germline assignment: CDR1 SGDLS and CDR2 YYNGEE. Trimming removed 0 bases from V and 7 bases from J, with 11 bases in between. This CDR3 has 14 residues. As DNA, the CDR3 is TGTGCCAGCAGCGTAGCCCCGGGAGTGCAGCCCCAGCATTTT. This codes for CASSVAPGVQPQHF.

The chain is built from TRBV3-1 and TRBJ2-2; 7 bases are a match to TRBD1. V gave up 1 base and J gave up 2 bases; unmatched junction bases: 10. The germline gives CDR1 LGHDT, CDR2 YNNKEL (reference sequence). This CDR3 region has 18 residues. As DNA, the CDR3 is TGTGCCAGCAGCCAAGCCCCTCCCGGGACAGCAAACACCGGGGAGCTGTTTTTT. Residues: CASSQAPPGTANTGELFF.

This clonotype was counted a few times. The V gene is TRBV5-1, the J gene TRBJ2-6; 9 positions agree with TRBD1. This CDR3 comprises 19 residues. CDR1 is SGHRS, CDR2 YFSETQ, per germline. The V segment lost 2 bases and the J segment 1 base; nucleotides outside the gene matches: 10. The DNA for the CDR3 is TGCGCCAGCAGCTTAAGACCAACCGGGACAGGGTCTGGGGCCAACGTCCTGACTTTC. Its translation: CASSLRPTGTGSGANVLTF.

The chain combines TRBV5-1 with TRBJ2-3; TRBD1 is a possible D gene (5 bases). The CDR3 loop spans 14 amino acids. The germline V and J ends were trimmed by 0 bases and 14 bases, with 19 bases remaining between them. In germline, CDR1 is SGHRS, CDR2 YFSETQ. CDR3 in DNA: TGCGCCAGCAGCTTGGATCGGCCAGACAGATACGCGTATTTT. Encoded protein: CASSLDRPDRYAYF. Full variable domain (rest looked up from reference TRBV5-1 and TRBJ2-3): KAGVTQTPRYLIKTRGQQVTLSCSPISGHRSVSWYQQTPGQGLQFLFEYFSETQRNKGNFPGRFSGRQFSNSRSEMNVSTLELGDSALYLCASSLDRPDRYAYFGPGTRLTVL.

This sequence joins TRBV6-6 and TRBJ2-7; 8 nucleotides match TRBD2. From germline, CDR1 is MNHNY and CDR2 SVGAGI (reference sequence). The trim removed 1 base at V and 5 bases at J, leaving 10 bases unmatched. The CDR3 spans 16 residues. CDR3 in amino acids: CASSYWSSGRGDEQYF. The CDR3 DNA follows: TGTGCCAGCAGTTACTGGTCCAGCGGGAGAGGCGACGAGCAGTACTTC.